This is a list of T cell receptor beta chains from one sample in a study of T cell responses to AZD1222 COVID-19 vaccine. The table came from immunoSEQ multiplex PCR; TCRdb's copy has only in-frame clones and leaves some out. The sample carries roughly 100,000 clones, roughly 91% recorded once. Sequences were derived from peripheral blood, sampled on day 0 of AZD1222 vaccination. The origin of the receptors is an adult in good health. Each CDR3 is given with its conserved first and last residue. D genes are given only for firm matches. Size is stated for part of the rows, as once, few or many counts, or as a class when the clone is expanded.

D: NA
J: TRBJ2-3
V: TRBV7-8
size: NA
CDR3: CASSLELVRSSTDTQYF
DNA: TGTGCCAGCAGCTTAGAGCTGGTCAGGTCTAGCACAGATACGCAGTATTTT

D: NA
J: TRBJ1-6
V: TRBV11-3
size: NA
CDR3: CASSQGGMSPLHF
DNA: TGTGCCAGCAGTCAGGGTGGTATGTCACCCCTCCACTTT

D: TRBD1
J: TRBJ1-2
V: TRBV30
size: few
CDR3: CAWSKNIRGLEDGYTF
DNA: TGTGCCTGGAGTAAGAATATAAGGGGGCTGGAGGATGGCTACACCTTC

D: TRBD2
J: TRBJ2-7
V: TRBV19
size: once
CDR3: CASSIRRTSGLGTYEQYF
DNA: TGTGCCAGTAGTATTAGGAGGACTAGCGGGCTTGGTACCTACGAGCAGTACTTC

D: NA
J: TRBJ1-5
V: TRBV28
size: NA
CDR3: CASSAQFNQPQHF
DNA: TGTGCCAGCAGTGCACAGTTCAATCAGCCCCAGCATTTT

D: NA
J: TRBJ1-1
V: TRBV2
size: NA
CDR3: CASSDATLNTEAFF
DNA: TGTGCCAGCAGTGATGCGACGTTAAACACTGAAGCTTTCTTT

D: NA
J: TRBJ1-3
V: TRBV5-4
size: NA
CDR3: CASSTQGAFNENTIYF
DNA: TGTGCCAGCAGCACACAGGGCGCCTTCAATGAAAACACCATATATTTT

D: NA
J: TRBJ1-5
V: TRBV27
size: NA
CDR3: CASSSVGLRERPQHF
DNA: TGTGCCAGCAGTTCCGTCGGGTTGCGCGAGAGGCCCCAGCATTTT

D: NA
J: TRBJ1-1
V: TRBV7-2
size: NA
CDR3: CASSSPRGGEYTEAFF
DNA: TGTGCCAGCAGCTCCCCCAGGGGCGGTGAGTACACTGAAGCTTTCTTT

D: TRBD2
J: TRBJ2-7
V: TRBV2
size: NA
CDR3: CASSVSGNYEQYF
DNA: TGTGCCAGCAGCGTAAGCGGGAACTACGAGCAGTACTTC

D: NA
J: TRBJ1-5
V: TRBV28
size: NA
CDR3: CASSLFFSNQPQHF
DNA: TGTGCCAGCAGTTTATTTTTTTCAAATCAGCCCCAGCATTTT

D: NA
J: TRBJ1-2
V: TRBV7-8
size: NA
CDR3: CASSTPRGLSDYGYTF
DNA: TGTGCCAGCAGCACGCCGAGGGGCCTAAGTGACTATGGCTACACCTTC

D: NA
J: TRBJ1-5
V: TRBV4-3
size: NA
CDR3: CASSQEIANQPQHF
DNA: TGCGCCAGCAGCCAAGAAATAGCCAATCAGCCCCAGCATTTT

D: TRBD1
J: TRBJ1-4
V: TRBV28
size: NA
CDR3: CASSRDRDNEKLFF
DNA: TGTGCCAGCAGCAGGGACAGGGATAATGAAAAACTGTTTTTT

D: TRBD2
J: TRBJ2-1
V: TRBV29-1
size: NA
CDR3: CSVEAGGSYNEQFF
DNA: TGCAGCGTCGAGGCGGGAGGAAGCTACAATGAGCAGTTCTTC

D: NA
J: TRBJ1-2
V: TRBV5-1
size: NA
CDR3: CASSAGRGYGYTF
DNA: TGCGCCAGCAGTGCGGGACGTGGCTATGGCTACACCTTC

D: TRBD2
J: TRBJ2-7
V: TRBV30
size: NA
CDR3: CAWRGTSGAYEQYF
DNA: TGTGCCTGGAGAGGGACTAGCGGGGCCTACGAGCAGTACTTC

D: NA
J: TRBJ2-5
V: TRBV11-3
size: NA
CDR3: CASSLMGSSQETQYF
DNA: TGTGCCAGCAGCCTCATGGGGAGTTCCCAAGAGACCCAGTACTTC

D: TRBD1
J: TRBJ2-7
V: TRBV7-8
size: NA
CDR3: CASSSAGTGVYEQYF
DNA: TGTGCCAGCAGCTCCGCCGGGACAGGGGTTTACGAGCAGTACTTC

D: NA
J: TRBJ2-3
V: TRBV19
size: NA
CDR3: CASSMRSVDSDTQYF
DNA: TGTGCCAGTAGTATGAGGTCGGTCGACTCAGATACGCAGTATTTT

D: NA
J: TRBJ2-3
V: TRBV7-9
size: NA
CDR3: CASSWLVGFTDTQYF
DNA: TGTGCCAGCAGCTGGCTAGTGGGGTTCACAGATACGCAGTATTTT

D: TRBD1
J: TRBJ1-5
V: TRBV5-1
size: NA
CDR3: CASSWGTGENQPQHF
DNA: TGCGCCAGCAGCTGGGGGACAGGGGAGAATCAGCCCCAGCATTTT

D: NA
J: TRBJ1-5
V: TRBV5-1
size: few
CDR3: CASSPEGQGVSQPQHF
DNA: TGCGCCAGCAGCCCAGAAGGGCAGGGAGTAAGTCAGCCCCAGCATTTT

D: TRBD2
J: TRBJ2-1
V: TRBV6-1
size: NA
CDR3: CASSEARAGASYNEQFF
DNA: TGTGCCAGCAGTGAAGCCCGAGCGGGGGCCTCCTACAATGAGCAGTTCTTC

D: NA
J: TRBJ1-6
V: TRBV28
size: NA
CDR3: CASRSGYNSPLHF
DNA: TGTGCCAGCAGATCGGGCTATAATTCACCCCTCCACTTT

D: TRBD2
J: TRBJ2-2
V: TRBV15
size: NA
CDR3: CATSSRDYTITGELFF
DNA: TGTGCCACCAGCAGCCGGGACTACACTATAACCGGGGAGCTGTTTTTT